This is a list of T cell receptor beta chains from one sample in a study of blood T cells in healthy people across ages. MiXCR, applied by TCRdb to the 5' RACE reads, yields one record per CDR3 protein. Counted here are 850,000 to 1,000,000 distinct CDR3 sequences, roughly 50% occurring once; the ten biggest clones make up 13%. Sequenced sample: blood. The receptors were sampled from a man aged 25-45 years in good health. Both conserved end residues are part of each CDR3. Each record gives: V gene, clone size, J gene, CDR3 length, D gene, CDR3 DNA, CDR3 protein. D genes are given only for firm matches. Clone size appears in some rows only: once, few, many, or a class for an expanded clone.

>TRBV7-2|NA|TRBJ1-2|15|NA
TGTGCCAGCAGCCAGATCAACAGGGTCGACTATGGCTACACCTTC
CASSQINRVDYGYTF
>TRBV20-1|NA|TRBJ1-5|12|NA
TGCAGTGCTACGGACGGCAATCAGCCCCAGCATTTT
CSATDGNQPQHF
>TRBV6-6|NA|TRBJ2-3|17|TRBD1
TGTGCCAGCAGTTACTTCCGGGACAGGGTTAGCACAGATACGCAGTATTTT
CASSYFRDRVSTDTQYF
>TRBV7-9|NA|TRBJ1-1|14|TRBD1
TGTGCCAGCACTTCTACAGGGGGTGGGACTGAAGCTTTCTTT
CASTSTGGGTEAFF
>TRBV10-3|NA|TRBJ2-5|15|TRBD1
TGTGCCATCAGTGAGTCGATTACAGGGGGAGAGACCCAGTACTTC
CAISESITGGETQYF
>TRBV10-3|NA|TRBJ2-3|13|NA
TGTGCCGTAGGACGTCAGGGCACAGATACGCAGTATTTT
CAVGRQGTDTQYF
>TRBV9|NA|TRBJ1-5|13|TRBD1
TGTGCCGGCAGCGGACAGGGAGATCAGCCCCAGCATTTT
CAGSGQGDQPQHF
>TRBV10-3|NA|TRBJ2-3|15|NA
TGTGCCATCAGTGAGTCGGGTGGGTACACAGATACGCAGTATTTT
CAISESGGYTDTQYF
>TRBV4-2|many|TRBJ2-3|17|TRBD2
TGTGCCAGCAGCCCAAATCCTAGCGGGGGGAAGACAGATACGCAGTATTTT
CASSPNPSGGKTDTQYF
>TRBV6-2/TRBV6-3|NA|TRBJ2-5|16|TRBD1
TGTGCCAGCCTTTCGGAGGAGACAGGGGAAGGAGAGACCCAGTACTTC
CASLSEETGEGETQYF
>TRBV5-1|many|TRBJ1-5|13|NA
TGTGCCAGCAGCCGGGACAGCAATCAGCCCCAGCATTTT
CASSRDSNQPQHF